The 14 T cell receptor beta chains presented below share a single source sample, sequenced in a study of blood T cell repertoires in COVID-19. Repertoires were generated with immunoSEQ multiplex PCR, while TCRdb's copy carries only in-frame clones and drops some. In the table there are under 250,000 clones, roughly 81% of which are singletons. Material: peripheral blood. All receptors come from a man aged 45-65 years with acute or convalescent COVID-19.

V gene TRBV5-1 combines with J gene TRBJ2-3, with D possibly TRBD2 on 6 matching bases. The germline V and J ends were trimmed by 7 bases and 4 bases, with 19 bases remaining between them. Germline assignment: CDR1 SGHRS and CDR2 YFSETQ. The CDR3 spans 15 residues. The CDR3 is CASWGDTGAADTQYF. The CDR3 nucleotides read TGCGCCAGCTGGGGGGATACGGGAGCAGCAGATACGCAGTATTTT.

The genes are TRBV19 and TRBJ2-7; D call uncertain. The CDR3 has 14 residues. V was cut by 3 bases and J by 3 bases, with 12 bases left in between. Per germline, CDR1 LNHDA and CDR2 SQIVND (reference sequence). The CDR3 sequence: CASSIRYSSYEQYF. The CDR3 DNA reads TGTGCCAGTAGTATCAGGTACAGCAGCTACGAGCAGTACTTC. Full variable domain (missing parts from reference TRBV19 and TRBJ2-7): DGGITQSPKYLFRKEGQNVTLSCEQNLNHDAMYWYRQDPGQGLRLIYYSQIVNDFQKGDIAEGYSVSREKKESFPLTVTSAQKNPTAFYLCASSIRYSSYEQYFGPGTRLTVT.

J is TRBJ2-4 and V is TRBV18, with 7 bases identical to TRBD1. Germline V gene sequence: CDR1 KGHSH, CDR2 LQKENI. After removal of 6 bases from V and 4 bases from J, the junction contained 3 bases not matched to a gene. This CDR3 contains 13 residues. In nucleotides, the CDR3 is TGTGCCAGCTCCTCGGGACAGAAAAACATTCAGTACTTC. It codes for CASSSGQKNIQYF.

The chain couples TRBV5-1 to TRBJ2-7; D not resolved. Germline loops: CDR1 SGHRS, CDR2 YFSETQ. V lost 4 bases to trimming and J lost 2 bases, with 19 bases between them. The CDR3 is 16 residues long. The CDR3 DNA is TGCGCCAGCAGCGCCGATCCATTAAGAGGAGCCTACGAGCAGTACTTC. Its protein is CASSADPLRGAYEQYF.

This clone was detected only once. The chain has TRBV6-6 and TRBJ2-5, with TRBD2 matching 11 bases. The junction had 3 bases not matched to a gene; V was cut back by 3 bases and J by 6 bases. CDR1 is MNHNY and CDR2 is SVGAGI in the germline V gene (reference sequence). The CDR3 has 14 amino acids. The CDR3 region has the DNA TGTGCCAGCAGTTATAGCGGGGGGGAAAAGACCCAGTACTTC. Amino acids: CASSYSGGEKTQYF.

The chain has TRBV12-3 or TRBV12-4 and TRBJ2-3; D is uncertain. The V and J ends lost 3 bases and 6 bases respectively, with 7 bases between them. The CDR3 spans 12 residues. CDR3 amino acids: CASSFGSDTQYF. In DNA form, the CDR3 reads TGTGCCAGCAGTTTCGGGTCCGATACGCAGTATTTT.

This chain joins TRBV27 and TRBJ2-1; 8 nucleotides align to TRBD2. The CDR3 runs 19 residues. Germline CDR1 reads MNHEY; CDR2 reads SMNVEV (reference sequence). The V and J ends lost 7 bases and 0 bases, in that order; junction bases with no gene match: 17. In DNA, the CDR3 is TGTGCCAGCAATCTTACCCCGCCCCGAAGCGGGAGCTCCTACAATGAGCAGTTCTTC. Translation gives CASNLTPPRSGSSYNEQFF.

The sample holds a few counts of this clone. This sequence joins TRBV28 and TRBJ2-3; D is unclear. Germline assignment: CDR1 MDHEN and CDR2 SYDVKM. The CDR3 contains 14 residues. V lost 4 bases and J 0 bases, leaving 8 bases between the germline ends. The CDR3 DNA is TGTGCCAGCAGTTCCAGGATTAGCACAGATACGCAGTATTTT. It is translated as CASSSRISTDTQYF.

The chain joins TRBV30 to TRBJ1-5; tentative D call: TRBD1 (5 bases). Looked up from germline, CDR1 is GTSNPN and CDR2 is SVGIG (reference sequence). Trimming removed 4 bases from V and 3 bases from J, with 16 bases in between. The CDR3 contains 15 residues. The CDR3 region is CAWTSGRGPNQPQHF. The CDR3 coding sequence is TGTGCCTGGACGTCGGGTAGGGGCCCCAATCAGCCCCAGCATTTT.

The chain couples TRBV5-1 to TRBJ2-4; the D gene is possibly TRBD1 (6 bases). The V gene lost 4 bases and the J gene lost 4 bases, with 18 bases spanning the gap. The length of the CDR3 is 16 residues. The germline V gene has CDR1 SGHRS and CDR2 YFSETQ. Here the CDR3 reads CASSTGTNLHKNIQYF. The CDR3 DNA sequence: TGCGCCAGCAGCACAGGGACCAACCTTCATAAAAACATTCAGTACTTC.

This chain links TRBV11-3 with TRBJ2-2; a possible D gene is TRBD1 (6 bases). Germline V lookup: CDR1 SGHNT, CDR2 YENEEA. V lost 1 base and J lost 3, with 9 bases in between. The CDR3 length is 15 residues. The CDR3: CASSLVQGHTGELFF. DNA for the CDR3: TGTGCCAGCAGCTTAGTCCAGGGGCACACCGGGGAGCTGTTTTTT.

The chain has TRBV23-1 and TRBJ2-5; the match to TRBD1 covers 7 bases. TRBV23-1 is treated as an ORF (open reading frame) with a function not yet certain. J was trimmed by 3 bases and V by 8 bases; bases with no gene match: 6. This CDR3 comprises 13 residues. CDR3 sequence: CASVRDSEETQYF. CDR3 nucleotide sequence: TGCGCCAGCGTCCGGGACAGCGAAGAGACCCAGTACTTC.

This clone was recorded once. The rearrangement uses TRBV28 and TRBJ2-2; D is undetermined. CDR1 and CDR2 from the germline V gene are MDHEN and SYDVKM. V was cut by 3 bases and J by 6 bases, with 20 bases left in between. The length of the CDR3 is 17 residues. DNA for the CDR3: TGTGCCAGCAGTTTCGACTCAGAGCTATTGATTCCCGGGGAGCTGTTTTTT. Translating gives CASSFDSELLIPGELFF.

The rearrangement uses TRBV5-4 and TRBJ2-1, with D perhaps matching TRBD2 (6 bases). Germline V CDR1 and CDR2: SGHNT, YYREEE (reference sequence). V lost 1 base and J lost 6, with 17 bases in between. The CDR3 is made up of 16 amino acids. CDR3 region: CASSLPVITSSNEQFF. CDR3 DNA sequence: TGTGCCAGCAGCTTGCCGGTTATCACTAGCAGCAATGAGCAGTTCTTC.